This TCR beta chain derives from a study of CD8+CD57+ T cells in acquired aplastic anemia. Study-wide findings and caveats: With respect to CD8+ Simpson's diversity, patients and controls did not differ significantly.

By flow cytometry, patients selected for sequencing had shown an expansion of CD8+CD57+ cells. V was clipped by 3 bases and J by 5 bases, with 11 bases between them. CDR3 size: 14 residues. Germline-derived CDR1 and CDR2 are ENHRY and SYGVKD. This clonotype was counted between two and nine times. Antigen: not known. Genomic DNA, serving as template, underwent TCR beta VDJ and CDR3 profiling. A single record per CDR3 protein comes from TCRdb applying MiXCR to the reads. The repertoire holds hundreds of thousands of distinct CDR3 sequences, with approximately 82% as singletons. The receptor comes from a human donor with aplastic anemia. The sequenced sample consisted of sorted CD4+, CD8+, or CD8+CD57+ T cells (not recorded which) from PBMCs. The rearrangement joins TRBV10-3 to TRBJ2-1; D might be TRBD1 (5 bases). The CDR3 protein is CAISDGAFDNEQFF. For the CDR3, the DNA is TGTGCCATCAGTGATGGGGCGTTCGACAATGAGCAGTTCTTC.